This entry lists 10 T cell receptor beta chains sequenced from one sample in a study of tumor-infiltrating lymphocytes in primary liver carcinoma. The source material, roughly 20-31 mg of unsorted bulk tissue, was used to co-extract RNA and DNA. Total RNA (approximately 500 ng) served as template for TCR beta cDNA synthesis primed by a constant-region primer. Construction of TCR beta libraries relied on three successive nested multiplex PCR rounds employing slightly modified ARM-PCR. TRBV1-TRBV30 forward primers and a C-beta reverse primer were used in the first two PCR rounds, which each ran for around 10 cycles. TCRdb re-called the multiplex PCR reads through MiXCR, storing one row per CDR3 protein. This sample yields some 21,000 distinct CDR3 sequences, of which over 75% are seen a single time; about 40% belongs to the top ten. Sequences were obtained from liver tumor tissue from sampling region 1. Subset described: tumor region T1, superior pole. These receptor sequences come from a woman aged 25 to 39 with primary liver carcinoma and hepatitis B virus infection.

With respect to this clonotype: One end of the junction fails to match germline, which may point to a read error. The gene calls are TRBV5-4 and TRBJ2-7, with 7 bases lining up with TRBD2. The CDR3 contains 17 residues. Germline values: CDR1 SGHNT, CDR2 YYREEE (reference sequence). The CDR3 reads CDSSYEGTPFGGGEQYF. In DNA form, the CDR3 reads TGTGACAGCAGCTATGAGGGGACCCCATTTGGGGGGGGCGAGCAGTACTTC.

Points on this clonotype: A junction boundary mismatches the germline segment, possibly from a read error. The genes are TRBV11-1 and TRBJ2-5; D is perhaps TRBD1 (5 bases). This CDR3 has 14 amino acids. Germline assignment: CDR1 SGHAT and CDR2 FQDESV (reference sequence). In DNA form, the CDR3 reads TGTGCCAGCAGATTTGCAGGGTGCGAAGAGACCCACTACTTC. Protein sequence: CASRFAGCEETHYF.

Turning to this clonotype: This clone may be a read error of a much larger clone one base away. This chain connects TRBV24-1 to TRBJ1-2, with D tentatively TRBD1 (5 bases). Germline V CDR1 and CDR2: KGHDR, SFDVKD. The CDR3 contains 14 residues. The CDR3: CATCDHRIHYGYTF. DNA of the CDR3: TGTGCCACCTGTGATCACAGGATCCACTATGGCTACACCTTC.

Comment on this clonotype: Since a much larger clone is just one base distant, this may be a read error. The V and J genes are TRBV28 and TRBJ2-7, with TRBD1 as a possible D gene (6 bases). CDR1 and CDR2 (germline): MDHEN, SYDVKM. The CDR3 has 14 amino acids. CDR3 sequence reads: CASSPGTRGYEQYF. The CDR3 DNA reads TGTGCCAGCAGCCCCGGGACAAGGGGCTACGAGCAATACTTC. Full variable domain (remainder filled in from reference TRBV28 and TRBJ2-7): DVKVTQSSRYLVKRTGEKVFLECVQDMDHENMFWYRQDPGLGLRLIYFSYDVKMKEKGDIPEGYSVSREKKERFSLILESASTNQTSMYLCASSPGTRGYEQYFGPGTRLTVT.

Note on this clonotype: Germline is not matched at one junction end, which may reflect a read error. The CDR3 sequence: CASSFNGQSYEQYF. The CDR3 coding sequence is TGTGCCAGCAGCTTCAATGGACAGTCCTACGAGCAGTATTTC. This chain uses TRBV5-8 with TRBJ2-7, with TRBD1 as a possible D gene (6 bases). This CDR3 contains 14 residues. The germline gives CDR1 SGHTS, CDR2 YDEGEE.

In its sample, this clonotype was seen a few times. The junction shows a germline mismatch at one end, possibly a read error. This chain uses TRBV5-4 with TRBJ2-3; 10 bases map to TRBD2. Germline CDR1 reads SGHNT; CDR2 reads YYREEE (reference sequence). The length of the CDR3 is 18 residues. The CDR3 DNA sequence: TGTGCCAGCAGTAACCCGGCGGCTAGCGGGGGTCTGACAGATACGCAGTGTTTT. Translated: CASSNPAASGGLTDTQCF.

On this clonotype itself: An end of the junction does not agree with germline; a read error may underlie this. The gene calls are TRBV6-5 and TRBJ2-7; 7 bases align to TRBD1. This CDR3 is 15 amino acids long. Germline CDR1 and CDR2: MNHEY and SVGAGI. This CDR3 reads CGSSYKDRSSYEKYF. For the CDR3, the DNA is TGTGGCAGCAGTTACAAGGACAGGAGCTCCTACGAGAAGTACTTC.

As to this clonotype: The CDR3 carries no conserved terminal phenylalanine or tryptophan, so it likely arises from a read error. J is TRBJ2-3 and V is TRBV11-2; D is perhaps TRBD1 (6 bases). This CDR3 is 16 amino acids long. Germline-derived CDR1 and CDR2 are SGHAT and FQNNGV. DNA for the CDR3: TGTGGCAGCAGCCGGACGCAACAGGGAAGGGGAGATACGCAGTATTTA. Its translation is CGSSRTQQGRGDTQYL.

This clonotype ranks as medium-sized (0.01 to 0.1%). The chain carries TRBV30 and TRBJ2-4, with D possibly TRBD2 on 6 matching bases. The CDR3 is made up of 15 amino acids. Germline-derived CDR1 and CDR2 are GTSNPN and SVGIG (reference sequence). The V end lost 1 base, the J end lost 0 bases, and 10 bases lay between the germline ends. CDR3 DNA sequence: TGTGCCTGGAGTGGGGGGGTTCTAGCCAAAAACATTCAGTACTTC. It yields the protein CAWSGGVLAKNIQYF.

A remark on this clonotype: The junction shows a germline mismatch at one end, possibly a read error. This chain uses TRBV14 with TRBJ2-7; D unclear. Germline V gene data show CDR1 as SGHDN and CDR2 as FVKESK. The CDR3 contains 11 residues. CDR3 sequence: CASSHHHKHYF. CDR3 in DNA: TGTGCCAGTAGCCACCACCACAAGCATTACTTC.